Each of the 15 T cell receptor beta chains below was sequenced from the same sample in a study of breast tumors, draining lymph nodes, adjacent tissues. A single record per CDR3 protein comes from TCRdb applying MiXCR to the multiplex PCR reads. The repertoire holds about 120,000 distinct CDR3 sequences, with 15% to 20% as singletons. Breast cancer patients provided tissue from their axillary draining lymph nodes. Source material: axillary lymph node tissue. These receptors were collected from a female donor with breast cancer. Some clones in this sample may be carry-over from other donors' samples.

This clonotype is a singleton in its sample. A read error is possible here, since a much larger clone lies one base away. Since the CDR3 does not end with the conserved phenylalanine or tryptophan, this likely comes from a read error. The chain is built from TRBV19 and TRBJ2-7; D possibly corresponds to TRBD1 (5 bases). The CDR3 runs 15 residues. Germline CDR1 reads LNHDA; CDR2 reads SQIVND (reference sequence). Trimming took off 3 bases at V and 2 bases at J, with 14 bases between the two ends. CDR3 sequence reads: CASSMTPVGAYEQYI. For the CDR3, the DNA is TGTGCCAGTAGTATGACTCCCGTAGGGGCCTACGAGCAGTACATC.

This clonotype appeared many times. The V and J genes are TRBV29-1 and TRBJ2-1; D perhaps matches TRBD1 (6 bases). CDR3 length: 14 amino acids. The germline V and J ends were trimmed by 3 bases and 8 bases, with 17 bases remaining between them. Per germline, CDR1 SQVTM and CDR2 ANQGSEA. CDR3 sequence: CSVDPQGTGYEQFF. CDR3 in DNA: TGCAGCGTTGACCCCCAGGGGACCGGCTATGAGCAGTTCTTC.

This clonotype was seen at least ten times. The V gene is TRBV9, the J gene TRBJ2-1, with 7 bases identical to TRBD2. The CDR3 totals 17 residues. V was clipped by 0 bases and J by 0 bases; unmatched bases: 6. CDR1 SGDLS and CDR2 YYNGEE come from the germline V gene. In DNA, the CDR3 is TGTGCCAGCAGCGTAGCATCTAGCGGAGCCTCCTACAATGAGCAGTTCTTC. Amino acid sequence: CASSVASSGASYNEQFF.

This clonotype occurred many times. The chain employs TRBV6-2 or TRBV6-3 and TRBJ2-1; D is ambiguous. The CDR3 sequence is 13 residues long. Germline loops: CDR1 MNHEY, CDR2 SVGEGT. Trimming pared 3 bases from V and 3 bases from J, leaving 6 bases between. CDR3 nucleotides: TGTGCCAGCAGTTATTCCCACTACAATGAGCAGTTCTTC. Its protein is CASSYSHYNEQFF.

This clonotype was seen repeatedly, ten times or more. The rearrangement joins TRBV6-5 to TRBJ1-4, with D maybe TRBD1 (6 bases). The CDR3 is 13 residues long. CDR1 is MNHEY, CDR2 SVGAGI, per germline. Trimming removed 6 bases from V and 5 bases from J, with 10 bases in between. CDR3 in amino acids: CASRHRENEKLFF. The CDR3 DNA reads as TGTGCCAGCAGACACAGGGAGAATGAAAAACTGTTTTTT.

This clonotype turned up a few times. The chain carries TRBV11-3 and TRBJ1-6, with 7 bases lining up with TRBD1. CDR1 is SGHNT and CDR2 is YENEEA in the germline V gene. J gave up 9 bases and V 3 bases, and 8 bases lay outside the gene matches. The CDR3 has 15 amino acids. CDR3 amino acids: CASSLRGQDSSPLHF. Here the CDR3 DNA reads TGTGCCAGCAGCTTGAGGGGGCAGGATAGTTCACCCCTCCACTTT.

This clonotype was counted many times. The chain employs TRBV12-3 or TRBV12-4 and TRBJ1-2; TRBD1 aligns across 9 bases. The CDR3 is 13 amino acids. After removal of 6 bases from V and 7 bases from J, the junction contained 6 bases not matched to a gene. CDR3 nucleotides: TGTGCCAGCAGCCCGGGACAGGGCTCTGGCTACACCTTC. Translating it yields CASSPGQGSGYTF.

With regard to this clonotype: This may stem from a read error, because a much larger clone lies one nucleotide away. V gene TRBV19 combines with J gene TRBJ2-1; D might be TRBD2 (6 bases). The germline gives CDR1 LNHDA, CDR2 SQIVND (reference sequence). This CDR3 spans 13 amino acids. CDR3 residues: CASGGSSYNERFF. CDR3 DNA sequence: TGTGCCAGCGGGGGAAGCTCCTACAATGAGCGGTTCTTC. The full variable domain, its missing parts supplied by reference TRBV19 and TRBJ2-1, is DGGITQSPKYLFRKEGQNVTLSCEQNLNHDAMYWYRQDPGQGLRLIYYSQIVNDFQKGDIAEGYSVSREKKESFPLTVTSAQKNPTAFYLCASGGSSYNERFFGPGTRLTVL.

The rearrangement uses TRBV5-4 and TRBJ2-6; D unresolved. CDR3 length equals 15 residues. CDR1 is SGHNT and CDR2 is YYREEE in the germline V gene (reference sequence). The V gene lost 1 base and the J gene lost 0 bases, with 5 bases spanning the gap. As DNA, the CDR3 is TGTGCCAGCAGCTTGTATGTCTCTGGGGCCAACGTCCTGACTTTC. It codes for CASSLYVSGANVLTF. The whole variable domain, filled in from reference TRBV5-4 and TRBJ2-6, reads ETGVTQSPTHLIKTRGQQVTLRCSSQSGHNTVSWYQQALGQGPQFIFQYYREEENGRGNFPPRFSGLQFPNYSSELNVNALELDDSALYLCASSLYVSGANVLTFGAGSRLTVL.

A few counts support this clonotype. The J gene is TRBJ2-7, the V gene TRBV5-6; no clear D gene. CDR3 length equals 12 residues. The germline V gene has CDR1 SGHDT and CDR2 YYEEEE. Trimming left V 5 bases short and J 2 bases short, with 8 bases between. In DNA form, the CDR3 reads TGTGCCAGCAGTGCCCGGACCTACGAGCAGTACTTC. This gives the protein CASSARTYEQYF.

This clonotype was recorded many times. The CDR3 DNA follows: TGTGCCAGTATCTCCAAGTTGAGCGGGGAGGCAGATACGCAGTATTTT. It translates to CASISKLSGEADTQYF. The rearrangement uses TRBV6-2 or TRBV6-3 and TRBJ2-3, with 7 bases lining up with TRBD2. Germline-derived CDR1 and CDR2 are MNHEY and SVGEGT. The V segment lost 9 bases and the J segment 4 bases; nucleotides outside the gene matches: 16. The CDR3 runs to 16 residues.

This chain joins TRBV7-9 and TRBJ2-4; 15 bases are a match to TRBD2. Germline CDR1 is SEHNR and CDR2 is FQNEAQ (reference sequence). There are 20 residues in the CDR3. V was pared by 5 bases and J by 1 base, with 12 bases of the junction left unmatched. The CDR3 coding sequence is TGTGCCAGCAGCACGCCAGGACTAGCGGGAGGGCCACGGGCCAAAAACATTCAGTACTTC. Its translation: CASSTPGLAGGPRAKNIQYF. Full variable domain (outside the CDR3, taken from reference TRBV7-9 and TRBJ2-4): DTGVSQNPRHKITKRGQNVTFRCDPISEHNRLYWYRQTLGQGPEFLTYFQNEAQLEKSRLLSDRFSAERPKGSFSTLEIQRTEQGDSAMYLCASSTPGLAGGPRAKNIQYFGAGTRLSVL.

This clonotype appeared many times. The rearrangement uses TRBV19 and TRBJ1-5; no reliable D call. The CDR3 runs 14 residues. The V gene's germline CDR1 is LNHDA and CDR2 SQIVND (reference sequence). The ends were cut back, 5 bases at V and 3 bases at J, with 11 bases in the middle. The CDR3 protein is CASSPPGTNQPQHF. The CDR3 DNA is TGTGCCAGTAGTCCCCCGGGAACCAATCAGCCCCAGCATTTT.

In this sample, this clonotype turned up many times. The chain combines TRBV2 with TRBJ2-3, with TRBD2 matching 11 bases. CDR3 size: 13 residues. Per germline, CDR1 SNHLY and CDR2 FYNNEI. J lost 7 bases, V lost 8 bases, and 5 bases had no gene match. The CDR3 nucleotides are TGTGCCAGCGTACTAGCGGGAGTTAATACGCAGTATTTT. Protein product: CASVLAGVNTQYF.

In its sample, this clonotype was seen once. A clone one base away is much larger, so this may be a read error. For the CDR3, the DNA is TGTGCCGCCAGACAGGGGTGCCCCTATGGCTACACCTTC. Amino acids: CAARQGCPYGYTF. This chain links TRBV30 with TRBJ1-2, with 8 positions matching TRBD1. Germline V gene lookup returns CDR1 GTSNPN and CDR2 SVGIG (reference sequence). The length of the CDR3 is 13 residues. The junction had 9 bases not matched to a gene; V was cut back by 8 bases and J by 4 bases.